This T cell receptor (beta chain) emerged from a study of cytomegalovirus exposure and HLA in healthy donors. Looking at the study overall: From roughly 180 million T cells, an earlier analysis saw 90 million to 130 million unique TCR beta sequences. Study conclusions and caveats: Most TCR beta V segments were productive about 90% or about 30% of the time in an earlier analysis. Immune exposure information available was restricted to CMV serostatus.

There are 14 residues in the CDR3. V was cut by 5 bases and J by 4 bases, with 14 bases left in between. Germline V CDR1 and CDR2: SEHNR, FQNEAQ (reference sequence). About this clone: No antigen is known for it.

The PCR was carried out with 60 Vbeta primers and 13 Jbeta primers. The method was immunoSEQ multiplex PCR; TCRdb's version includes in-frame clones alone and lacks a portion of them. The table includes 95,000 to 150,000 clones, 81% detected once. The V gene is TRBV7-9, the J gene TRBJ1-1; possible D gene TRBD1, 6 bases. Source material: PBMCs. This TCR was recovered from a man younger than 35 in good health and CMV-seronegative. The CDR3 bases are TGTGCCAGCAGCCCAACACAGGGATTCACTGAAGCTTTCTTT. It encodes CASSPTQGFTEAFF.